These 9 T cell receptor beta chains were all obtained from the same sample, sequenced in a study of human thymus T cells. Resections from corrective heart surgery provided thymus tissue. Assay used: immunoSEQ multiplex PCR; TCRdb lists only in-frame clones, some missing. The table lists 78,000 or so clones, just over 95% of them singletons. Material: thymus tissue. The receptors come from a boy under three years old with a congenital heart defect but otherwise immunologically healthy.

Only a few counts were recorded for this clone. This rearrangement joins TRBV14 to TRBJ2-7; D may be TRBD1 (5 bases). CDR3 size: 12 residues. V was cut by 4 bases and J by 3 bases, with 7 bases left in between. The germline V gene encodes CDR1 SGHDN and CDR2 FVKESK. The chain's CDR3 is CASSPTVYEQYF. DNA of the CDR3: TGTGCCAGCAGCCCGACAGTCTACGAGCAGTACTTC.

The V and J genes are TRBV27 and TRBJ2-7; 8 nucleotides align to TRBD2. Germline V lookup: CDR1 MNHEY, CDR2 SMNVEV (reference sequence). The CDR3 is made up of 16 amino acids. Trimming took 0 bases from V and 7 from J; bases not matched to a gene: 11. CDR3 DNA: TGTGCCAGCAGTTTATCGTCCCAGCGGGAGCTACAAGAGCAGTACTTC. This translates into CASSLSSQRELQEQYF.

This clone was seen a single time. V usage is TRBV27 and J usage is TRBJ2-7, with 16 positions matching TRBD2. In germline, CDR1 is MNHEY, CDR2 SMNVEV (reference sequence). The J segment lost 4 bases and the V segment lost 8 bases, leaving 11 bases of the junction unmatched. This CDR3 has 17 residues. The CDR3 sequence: CASSPGTSGRAQYEQYF. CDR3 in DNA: TGTGCCAGCTCCCCCGGGACTAGCGGGAGGGCCCAGTACGAGCAGTACTTC.

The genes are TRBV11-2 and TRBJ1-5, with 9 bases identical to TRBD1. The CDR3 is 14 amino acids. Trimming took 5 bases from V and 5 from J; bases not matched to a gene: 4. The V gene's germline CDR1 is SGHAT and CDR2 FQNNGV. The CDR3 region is CASSRTGADQPQHF. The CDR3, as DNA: TGTGCCAGCAGCCGGACAGGGGCGGATCAGCCCCAGCATTTT.

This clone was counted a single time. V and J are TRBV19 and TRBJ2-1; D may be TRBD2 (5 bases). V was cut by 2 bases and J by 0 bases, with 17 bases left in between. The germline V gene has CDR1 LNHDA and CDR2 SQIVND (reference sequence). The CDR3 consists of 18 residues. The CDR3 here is CASSIPGYPFSSYNEQFF. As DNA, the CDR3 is TGTGCCAGTAGTATACCGGGGTACCCCTTTAGCTCCTACAATGAGCAGTTCTTC. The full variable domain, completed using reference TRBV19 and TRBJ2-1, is DGGITQSPKYLFRKEGQNVTLSCEQNLNHDAMYWYRQDPGQGLRLIYYSQIVNDFQKGDIAEGYSVSREKKESFPLTVTSAQKNPTAFYLCASSIPGYPFSSYNEQFFGPGTRLTVL.

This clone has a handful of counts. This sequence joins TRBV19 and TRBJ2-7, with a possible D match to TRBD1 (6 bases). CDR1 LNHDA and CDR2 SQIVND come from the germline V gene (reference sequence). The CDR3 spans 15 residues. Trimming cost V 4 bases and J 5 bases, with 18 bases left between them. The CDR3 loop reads CASSRGLGGGHEQYF. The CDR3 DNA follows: TGTGCCAGTAGTAGGGGGCTCGGAGGCGGACACGAGCAGTACTTC.

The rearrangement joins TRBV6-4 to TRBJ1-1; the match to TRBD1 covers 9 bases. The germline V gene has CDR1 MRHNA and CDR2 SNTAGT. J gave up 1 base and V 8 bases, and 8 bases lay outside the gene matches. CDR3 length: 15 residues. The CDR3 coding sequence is TGTGCCAGCCAGGAGGGACAGGGTAGGAACACTGAAGCTTTCTTT. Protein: CASQEGQGRNTEAFF.

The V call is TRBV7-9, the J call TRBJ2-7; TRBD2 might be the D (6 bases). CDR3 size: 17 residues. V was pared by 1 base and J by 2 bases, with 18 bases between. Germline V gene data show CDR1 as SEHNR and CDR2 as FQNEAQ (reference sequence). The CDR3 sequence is CASSLEIGGMFPYEQYF. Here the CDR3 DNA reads TGTGCCAGCAGCTTAGAGATTGGCGGGATGTTCCCCTACGAGCAGTACTTC.

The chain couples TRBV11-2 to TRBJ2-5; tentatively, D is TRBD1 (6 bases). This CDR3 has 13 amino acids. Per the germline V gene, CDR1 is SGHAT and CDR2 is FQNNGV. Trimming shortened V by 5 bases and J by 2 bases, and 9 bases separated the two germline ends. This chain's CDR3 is CASSRTGQETQYF. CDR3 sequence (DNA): TGTGCCAGCAGCCGCACAGGGCAAGAGACCCAGTACTTC.